This TCR beta chain was identified during a study of shared clonotypes between healthy human individuals. Study-level results: Researchers sampled only blood; tissue repertoires likely differ.

Turning to this clone: Its antigen is currently unknown. The same CDR3 can be traced to other DNA sequences in this sample.

Germline values: CDR1 SEHNR, CDR2 FQNEAQ (reference sequence). The length of the CDR3 is 16 residues. V was pared by 1 base and J by 0 bases, with 10 bases between. Method: immunoSEQ multiplex PCR; TCRdb's copy keeps in-frame clones and lacks some. The sample shows millions of clones, about 92% of them seen only once. Selected positively for CCR7 and CD45RO-negative, naive CD8 cells excluded terminally differentiated effector memory CD45RA+ cells. The source material was naive CD8+ T cells from PBMCs. This TCR was sampled from a man younger than 35 in good health. Some clones in this sample may be carry-over from other donors' samples. The chain is built from TRBV7-9 and TRBJ2-4; the D gene is possibly TRBD2 (5 bases). DNA for the CDR3: TGTGCCAGCAGCTTAGGAACGGGGTTAGCCAAAAACATTCAGTACTTC. Translating gives CASSLGTGLAKNIQYF.